This TCR beta chain came from a study of control samples from healthy donors and cancer patients. There are 14 residues in the CDR3. Trimming cost V 5 bases and J 5 bases, with 15 bases left between them. The germline gives CDR1 MNHNY, CDR2 SVGAGI (reference sequence). Sequencing was performed with immunoSEQ multiplex PCR; in TCRdb, only in-frame clones are kept and a portion is missing. The sample yields approximately 170,000 clones, 85% to 95% seen once. This chain connects TRBV6-6 to TRBJ1-1, with D uncertain. The TCR was taken from a man under 40 in good health. Sequencing was performed on blood. The CDR3 sequence is CASSPLGEWTEAFF. The CDR3 DNA is TGTGCCAGCAGTCCCCTGGGTGAGTGGACTGAAGCTTTCTTT.